One TCR beta chain is described in this entry. Its cognate antigen has yet to be identified. No much larger clone is present one base from it, and per-base qualities are unavailable. This entry belongs to a study of T-cell reconstitution after alpha-beta-depleted transplantation in children (dated by TCRdb to 2016 to 2017). Concerning the study at large: The study quantitatively tracked T-cell immune reconstitution after TCRalphabeta/CD19-depleted allogeneic hematopoietic cell transplantation in children using TCR repertoire profiling. Study-wide findings and limitations: In some patients, high TCRbeta diversity at day 60 was attributed to recipient T cells and intrathymic progenitors that had survived conditioning. Hyperexpanded clone frequencies declined over subsequent months; after one year, T-cell counts and TCRbeta diversity were mostly attributed to newly produced T cells. Apparently early alphabetaT-cell count recovery about two months after transplant reportedly relied on only several hundred rapidly expanded clones derived from non-depleted graft cells.

The library came from PCR. Sequencing relied on an Illumina HiSeq 2500. TCR libraries were prepared with molecular barcoding, using unique molecular identifiers to normalize TCRbeta repertoire quantification. The public reads were run again by TCRdb, first through fastp at Q25 and then through MiXCR, and only productive beta chains were kept. Rows are combined by CDR3 protein, so each entry shows the most common genes and DNA. The sample table shows more than 500,000 distinct CDR3 sequences, and about an eighth are seen once. The biggest ten clones account for 11% to 15% of the sample. From a lookup of the germline V gene, CDR1 and CDR2 are SGHRS and YFSETQ. Counted from cysteine to phenylalanine, this CDR3 has 15 amino acids. Only CDR3 DNA is held: 45 bases, read in frame from base 1. Trimming removed 6 bases from V and 5 bases from J, leaving 17 bases between the germline ends. Explained via the paper, the treatment or condition label denotes: allogeneic hematopoietic cell transplantation with graft depleted of TCRalphabeta T cells and CD19 B cells. The children who served as transplant recipients had been given grafts of TCRalphabeta/CD19-depleted allogeneic hematopoietic cells.

The chain couples TRBV5-1 to TRBJ2-2; there is no confident call for the D gene. The sequence was obtained from a female patient younger than 10 who had a stem cell transplant for aplastic anemia, so the T cells may come from the graft donor. Sequencing was performed on PBMCs, mostly from graft donor cells, taken 180 days after TCRalphabeta/CD19-depleted stem cell transplant. Here is the DNA: TGCGCCAGCACCTTAGACCCCTCCGCGACCGGGGAGCTGTTTTTT. Its coded protein is CASTLDPSATGELFF.